This T cell receptor (beta chain) was sequenced in a study of blood T cell repertoires in COVID-19. Study as a whole: The United States, Italy and Spain were the sources of the acute and convalescent COVID-19 samples. The cDNA or gDNA used as material had been derived from T cells, B-cell-depleted T cells, or PBMCs.

Measured with immunoSEQ multiplex PCR; TCRdb has only the in-frame clones, and not every one. This table has some 350,000 clones, about 90% appearing once. Deletions cut 4 bases from V and 4 bases from J, with 14 bases between. The CDR3 extends over 15 amino acids. Germline V CDR1 and CDR2: MNHEY, SVGEGT. This chain uses TRBV6-2 or TRBV6-3 with TRBJ2-1, with D possibly being TRBD2 (6 bases). Sequencing was carried out using PBMCs or T cells enriched from blood (not recorded which). The receptor's source is a woman in her twenties or thirties who had recovered from COVID-19. The DNA of the CDR3 is TGTGCCAGCAGTTCTCCGGGAGCCCCTTACAATGAGCAGTTCTTC. Encoded protein: CASSSPGAPYNEQFF.